This T cell receptor (beta chain) was documented in a study of identical twins. General study results and limits: Invariant MAIT and iNKT cells are populations that could partly confound zero-insertion analyses.

Each CDR3 protein gets one entry after TCRdb re-called the 5' RACE reads with MiXCR. The repertoire holds around 490,000 distinct CDR3 sequences, with roughly an eighth as singletons. In this sample, this clonotype turned up a few times. Its antigen remains unidentified. Another study also made use of these data, one on yellow fever vaccine responses in identical twins.

The sequence was obtained from a woman aged 18 to 35 in good health. Input material: CD4+ T cells sorted from blood.

The CDR3, as DNA: TGCAGTGCTAGAGTAGCCAGCCTCTCCTCCTACAATGAGCAGTTCTTC. It specifies CSARVASLSSYNEQFF. The chain recombines TRBV20-1 with TRBJ2-1, with unresolved D. This CDR3 contains 16 residues. Trimming stripped 1 base from V and 0 bases from J, with 13 bases between. Germline CDR1 is DFQATT and CDR2 is SNEGSKA (reference sequence).